The 18 T cell receptor beta chains given below trace back to one sample, sequenced in a study of Ad26.COV2.S vaccination and SARS-CoV-2 variants. Measured with immunoSEQ multiplex PCR; TCRdb has only the in-frame clones, and not every one. The sample lists roughly 680,000 clones, 70% to 90% occurring once. Indicated treatment: approximately 18 received Ad26.COV2.S at low or high dose, single or two shots; 5 received placebo; per-sample allocation not given. Vaccine and placebo recipients were sampled on day 63 after the first injection. Sequencing used peripheral blood, obtained in a trial of Ad26.COV2.S vaccine versus placebo. The receptors stem from a person between 18 and 65 years old who received the Ad26.COV2.S COVID-19 vaccine or a placebo.

This chain joins TRBV29-1 and TRBJ2-5, with 7 positions matching TRBD1. Trimming took 6 bases from V and 1 from J; bases not matched to a gene: 5. The CDR3 spans 13 residues. Germline V CDR1 and CDR2: SQVTM, ANQGSEA. The CDR3 reads CSVGPGGQETQYF. The DNA of the CDR3 is TGCAGCGTAGGCCCAGGGGGCCAAGAGACCCAGTACTTC.

The chain joins TRBV3-1 (or the pseudogene TRBV3-2) to TRBJ2-7; D remains unclear. Trimming took off 2 bases at V and 13 bases at J, with 15 bases between the two ends. This CDR3 region has 12 residues. The germline CDR1 and CDR2 sequences are LGHDT and YNNKEL (reference sequence). CDR3 in amino acids: CASSQSRFDRYF. The CDR3 DNA sequence: TGTGCCAGCAGCCAAAGTCGGTTCGATCGTTACTTC.

This clone has a single count. This chain links TRBV6-5 with TRBJ1-5; 10 bases align to TRBD1. The CDR3 is 15 amino acids. V dropped 6 bases and J dropped 5; count of bases not matched to a gene: 7. Per germline, CDR1 MNHEY and CDR2 SVGAGI. CDR3 in DNA: TGTGCCAGCAGAGTCGGACAGGGGGTTCATCAGCCCCAGCATTTT. It specifies CASRVGQGVHQPQHF.

The chain joins TRBV5-8 to TRBJ1-5, with 7 bases that match TRBD1. The CDR3 is 15 residues long. Germline CDR1 reads SGHTS; CDR2 reads YDEGEE. The V gene end was trimmed by 3 bases and the J gene end by 0 bases; junction bases not matched to a gene: 3. In DNA form, the CDR3 reads TGTGCCAGCAGCTGGGACAGTTATAGCAATCAGCCCCAGCATTTT. This encodes CASSWDSYSNQPQHF.

This chain links TRBV29-1 with TRBJ1-2; a weak D match, TRBD1 (5 bases). V was clipped by 6 bases and J by 2 bases, with 13 bases between them. This CDR3 has 13 amino acids. Germline CDR1 SQVTM, CDR2 ANQGSEA. CDR3 coding DNA: TGCAGCGTGGACTCCAGGGTCAACTATGGCTACACCTTC. Translation: CSVDSRVNYGYTF.

The V and J genes are TRBV7-2 and TRBJ1-6, with D uncertain. Germline V lookup: CDR1 SGHTA, CDR2 FQGNSA. The CDR3 totals 14 residues. The ends were cut back, 3 bases at V and 9 bases at J, with 12 bases in the middle. Here the CDR3 reads CASSLEGLISPLHF. The CDR3 DNA reads as TGTGCCAGCAGCTTGGAGGGCCTTATTTCACCCCTCCACTTT.

V and J are TRBV5-1 and TRBJ1-6; no clear D. Germline CDR1 is SGHRS and CDR2 is YFSETQ. This CDR3 is 14 amino acids long. The V and J ends lost 2 bases and 7 bases respectively, with 10 bases between them. The CDR3 here is CASSLTAENSPLHF. CDR3 bases: TGCGCCAGCAGCTTAACAGCTGAGAATTCACCCCTCCACTTT.

This rearrangement joins TRBV7-9 to TRBJ2-7, with a tentative D call TRBD1 (6 bases). This CDR3 has 14 amino acids. Trimming took off 4 bases at V and 0 bases at J, with 10 bases between the two ends. The V gene's germline CDR1 is SEHNR and CDR2 FQNEAQ (reference sequence). CDR3 in amino acids: CASSSVQGSYEQYF. CDR3 nucleotide sequence: TGTGCCAGCAGCTCAGTACAGGGCTCCTACGAGCAGTACTTC.

The chain combines TRBV3-1 (or the pseudogene TRBV3-2) with TRBJ1-2, with D unclear. Germline lookup yields CDR1 LGHDT and CDR2 YNNKEL (reference sequence). The CDR3 runs to 16 residues. V lost 1 base and J 5 bases, leaving 17 bases between the germline ends. The CDR3 loop reads CASSQGLLPGEYGYTF. The CDR3 coding sequence is TGTGCCAGCAGCCAAGGCCTCCTACCTGGGGAGTATGGCTACACCTTC.

The rearrangement links TRBV6-4 to TRBJ2-1; 7 nucleotides agree with TRBD2. The CDR3 is made up of 18 amino acids. J was trimmed by 1 base and V by 5 bases; bases with no gene match: 14. Germline V CDR1 and CDR2: MRHNA, SNTAGT. CDR3: CASSPGLLSRKSYNEQFF. CDR3 sequence (DNA): TGTGCCAGCAGTCCGGGACTACTCTCAAGAAAGTCCTACAATGAGCAGTTCTTC.

This sequence joins TRBV4-1 and TRBJ2-7; no clear D gene. Trimming left V 1 base short and J 9 bases short, with 16 bases between. The CDR3 runs 14 residues. Looked up from germline, CDR1 is MGHRA and CDR2 is YSYEKL. The CDR3, as DNA: TGCGCCAGCAGCCAAGTCCCTATCCCTACGGGGCAGTACTTC. It specifies CASSQVPIPTGQYF.

The rearrangement uses TRBV30 and TRBJ2-7, with D perhaps assigned TRBD1 or TRBD2 (6 bases each). The germline V gene has CDR1 GTSNPN and CDR2 SVGIG (reference sequence). CDR3 length: 13 residues. With 5 bases removed from V and 2 bases from J, the gap between germline ends came to 13 bases. The CDR3 nucleotides are TGTGCCTGGGACCCGGGGGCCACCTACGAGCAGTACTTC. Its protein is CAWDPGATYEQYF.

The V call is TRBV18, the J call TRBJ2-3; D may be TRBD1 (6 bases). Per the germline V gene, CDR1 is KGHSH and CDR2 is LQKENI. CDR3 size: 14 residues. V lost 6 bases, J lost 4 bases, and 14 bases lay in between. CDR3 sequence (DNA): TGTGCCAGCTCGCCAACCGGACAGCCAGATACGCAGTATTTT. Translation gives CASSPTGQPDTQYF.

The chain combines TRBV5-1 with TRBJ2-6, with D hard to call. The ends were cut back, 0 bases at V and 0 bases at J, with 7 bases in the middle. Per germline, CDR1 SGHRS and CDR2 YFSETQ. The CDR3 contains 16 residues. The CDR3 DNA reads as TGCGCCAGCAGCTTGGAGTGGCGCTCTGGGGCCAACGTCCTGACTTTC. Protein: CASSLEWRSGANVLTF.

The chain recombines TRBV12-3 or TRBV12-4 with TRBJ1-2, with D possibly being TRBD1 (6 bases). The ends were cut back, 2 bases at V and 8 bases at J, with 12 bases in the middle. This CDR3 comprises 13 residues. The CDR3 loop reads CASSLRRQGGYTF. The DNA for the CDR3 is TGTGCCAGCAGTTTACGGAGGCAGGGGGGCTACACCTTC.

The V and J genes are TRBV7-5 and TRBJ2-5; TRBD1, the table's D call, lacks a check against the DNA. TRBV7-5 is listed as a pseudogene. This CDR3 spans 15 amino acids. The CDR3 loop reads CARSWDSGGKETQYF. The CDR3 DNA reads TGTGCCAGAAGCTGGGATTCAGGGGGAAAGGAGACCCAGTACTTC.

This rearrangement joins TRBV9 to TRBJ1-6, with TRBD1 matching 8 bases. The CDR3 is 16 residues long. J was trimmed by 10 bases and V by 2 bases; bases with no gene match: 11. The germline gives CDR1 SGDLS, CDR2 YYNGEE. The CDR3 DNA sequence: TGTGCCAGCAGCGTCGGACAGGGAGGGACGAGGTCACCCCTCCACTTT. Translation gives CASSVGQGGTRSPLHF.

This clone was counted only a few times. The chain carries TRBV11-2 and TRBJ2-1; tentatively, D is TRBD1 (5 bases). Trimming shortened V by 5 bases and J by 8 bases, and 22 bases separated the two germline ends. The germline V gene encodes CDR1 SGHAT and CDR2 FQNNGV. There are 16 residues in the CDR3. As DNA, the CDR3 is TGTGCCAGCAGCGTCGGTAGGGGCTATGAATCGCATGAGCAGTTCTTC. The encoded protein is CASSVGRGYESHEQFF. Drawing the rest from reference TRBV11-2 and TRBJ2-1, the complete variable domain is EAGVAQSPRYKIIEKRQSVAFWCNPISGHATLYWYQQILGQGPKLLIQFQNNGVVDDSQLPKDRFSAERLKGVDSTLKIQPAKLEDSAVYLCASSVGRGYESHEQFFGPGTRLTVL.